Listed here are 12 T cell receptor beta chains from one sample, sequenced in a study of blood T cells in healthy people across ages (dated by TCRdb to 2013 to 2016). The method behind the library was 5' RACE. Sequencing relied on an Illumina HiSeq 2500. A second PCR of about 6 to 12 cycles was run with a J-beta primer mix and a sample-barcoded 5' primer. TCRdb handled the public reads itself, with Q25 trimming in fastp and clone calling in MiXCR, and kept productive beta chains. Each record represents a unique CDR3 protein, reported with the most common genes and DNA among its rows. Across this sample there are about 1.8 million distinct CDR3 sequences, with around half seen only once. Clones ranked in the top ten supply 2.1% of the sample. The sequencing sample was made of blood. The receptors come from a woman in her 40s in good health.

This chain links TRBV7-9 with TRBJ2-3, with TRBD2 matching 7 bases. This CDR3 has 17 amino acids. With 1 base clipped from V and 0 bases from J, the junction kept 7 bases outside the gene matches. Germline values: CDR1 SEHNR, CDR2 FQNEAQ (reference sequence). The CDR3 DNA reads as TGTGCCAGCAGCTTAGAATCCAGCGGGGCTAGCACAGATACGCAGTATTTT. It translates to CASSLESSGASTDTQYF.

The chain links TRBV6-1 to TRBJ2-1; 7 bases are shared with TRBD2. V lost 0 bases and J lost 3; bases outside the gene matches: 2. Germline values: CDR1 MNHNS, CDR2 SASEGT. The CDR3 sequence is 15 residues long. The CDR3: CASSEASGFYNEQFF. CDR3 DNA: TGTGCCAGCAGTGAAGCTAGCGGGTTCTACAATGAGCAGTTCTTC.

The V call is TRBV6-5, the J call TRBJ2-5; D not resolved. The V and J ends lost 7 bases and 5 bases respectively, with 11 bases between them. The V gene's germline CDR1 is MNHEY and CDR2 SVGAGI. The CDR3 sequence is 12 residues long. For the CDR3, the DNA is TGTGCCAGCATGCCGGAAGGGGAGACCCAGTACTTC. Residues: CASMPEGETQYF.

The rearrangement joins TRBV7-3 to TRBJ2-3; a weak D match, TRBD1 (6 bases). The length of the CDR3 is 15 residues. The germline V gene has CDR1 SGHTA and CDR2 FQGTGA. Between the trimmed V and J ends, which lost 5 bases and 4 bases, there was a span of 16 bases. This CDR3 reads CASSLIGGPADTQYF. The CDR3, as DNA: TGTGCCAGCAGCCTCATAGGGGGACCGGCAGATACGCAGTATTTT.

This chain connects TRBV6-1 to TRBJ2-7, with D possibly being TRBD1 (5 bases). With 7 bases removed from V and 4 bases from J, the gap between germline ends came to 17 bases. The germline V gene has CDR1 MNHNS and CDR2 SASEGT. This CDR3 spans 14 amino acids. The CDR3 DNA reads as TGTGCCAGCACTACCTCCCCAGGGCCTTACGAGCAGTACTTC. It codes for CASTTSPGPYEQYF.

The chain joins TRBV27 to TRBJ1-5; the match to TRBD1 covers 8 bases. Germline CDR1 is MNHEY and CDR2 is SMNVEV (reference sequence). This CDR3 spans 14 amino acids. The V segment lost 5 bases and the J segment 7 bases; nucleotides outside the gene matches: 7. Here the CDR3 reads CASSRTGQGQPQHF. DNA for the CDR3: TGTGCCAGCAGTCGGACAGGGCAAGGACAGCCCCAGCATTTT.

This clonotype was recorded a few times. The J gene is TRBJ1-1, the V gene TRBV7-2, with D hard to call. Between the trimmed V and J ends, which lost 1 base and 3 bases, there was a span of 6 bases. CDR1 and CDR2 from the germline V gene are SGHTA and FQGNSA. The CDR3 sequence is 13 residues long. CDR3 protein: CASSLGEYTEAFF. The DNA for the CDR3 is TGTGCCAGCAGCTTAGGGGAGTACACTGAAGCTTTCTTT.

The chain employs TRBV6-6 and TRBJ2-4; a possible D gene is TRBD2 (6 bases). The germline CDR1 and CDR2 sequences are MNHNY and SVGAGI (reference sequence). The V and J ends lost 6 bases and 0 bases respectively, with 15 bases between them. The CDR3 runs 16 residues. The CDR3 spells CASSPVGGVAKNIQYF. The CDR3 region has the DNA TGTGCCAGCAGCCCGGTCGGGGGAGTAGCCAAAAACATTCAGTACTTC.

The V gene is TRBV4-3, the J gene TRBJ2-4; 10 bases map to TRBD2. The CDR3 is 19 amino acids. Trimming cost V 4 bases and J 13 bases; bases outside gene matches: 25. Per the germline V gene, CDR1 is LGHNA and CDR2 is YSLEER. This chain's CDR3 is CASSLTKSPAGGLYNEQYF. The DNA for the CDR3 is TGCGCCAGCAGCCTAACAAAAAGCCCAGCGGGGGGGCTCTACAATGAGCAGTACTTC.

This chain connects TRBV15 to TRBJ1-5; TRBD1 matches at 7 bases. V was pared by 3 bases and J by 3 bases, with 8 bases of the junction left unmatched. Germline-derived CDR1 and CDR2 are LNHNV and YYDKDF (reference sequence). The CDR3 sequence is 16 residues long. Here the CDR3 DNA reads TGTGCCACCAGCAGCCTCGGACAGGCCTACAATCAGCCCCAGCATTTT. Residues: CATSSLGQAYNQPQHF.

The rearrangement uses TRBV9 and TRBJ2-3, with 12 bases lining up with TRBD2. This CDR3 contains 18 residues. Germline V gives CDR1 SGDLS, CDR2 YYNGEE. Losses at the gene ends were 3 bases for V and 4 bases for J; bases not matched to a gene: 12. The CDR3 DNA is TGTGCCAGCAGCGACCCTAGCGGGGGGGCTGCTTCCCCAGATACGCAGTATTTT. As protein: CASSDPSGGAASPDTQYF. Complete variable domain (other parts from reference TRBV9 and TRBJ2-3): DSGVTQTPKHLITATGQRVTLRCSPRSGDLSVYWYQQSLDQGLQFLIQYYNGEERAKGNILERFSAQQFPDLHSELNLSSLELGDSALYFCASSDPSGGAASPDTQYFGPGTRLTVL.

The rearrangement joins TRBV10-3 to TRBJ2-1; D may be TRBD2 (5 bases). Trimming removed 5 bases at V and 2 bases at J, with 10 bases between. The CDR3 loop spans 14 amino acids. Germline V gives CDR1 ENHRY, CDR2 SYGVKD. CDR3 in amino acids: CAISLALAYNEQFF. DNA for the CDR3: TGTGCCATCAGTCTAGCTCTCGCCTACAATGAGCAGTTCTTC.